These 25 T cell receptor beta chains originate from one sample sequenced in a study of cytomegalovirus exposure and HLA in healthy donors. The PCR was carried out with 60 Vbeta primers and 13 Jbeta primers. This table comes from immunoSEQ multiplex PCR, and its TCRdb copy is limited to in-frame clones, with some not included. The data hold roughly 150,000 clones, with around 82% observed a single time. Sample: PBMCs. These receptors were collected from a woman between 50 and 59 years old in good health and CMV-seropositive.

The V and J genes are TRBV2 and TRBJ2-7; no reliable D call. The germline V gene encodes CDR1 SNHLY and CDR2 FYNNEI. The CDR3 contains 15 residues. Trimming shortened V by 0 bases and J by 4 bases, and 13 bases separated the two germline ends. The DNA of the CDR3 is TGTGCCAGCAGTGAAGCCCCCGAGGCAGTATACGAGCAGTACTTC. Translated: CASSEAPEAVYEQYF.

The V call is TRBV19, the J call TRBJ2-7; TRBD1 matches 8 bases. This CDR3 comprises 12 residues. With V trimmed by 10 bases and J by 3 bases, 5 bases remained unmatched. Germline CDR1 is LNHDA and CDR2 is SQIVND (reference sequence). The DNA for the CDR3 is TGTGCCACCACAGACAGGGGCTACGAGCAGTACTTC. Encoded protein: CATTDRGYEQYF. Complete variable domain (other parts from reference TRBV19 and TRBJ2-7): DGGITQSPKYLFRKEGQNVTLSCEQNLNHDAMYWYRQDPGQGLRLIYYSQIVNDFQKGDIAEGYSVSREKKESFPLTVTSAQKNPTAFYLCATTDRGYEQYFGPGTRLTVT.

This clone was observed a handful of times. The chain combines TRBV5-1 with TRBJ2-3, with D perhaps TRBD2 (6 bases). CDR3 length: 15 residues. The V gene lost 7 bases and the J gene lost 1 base, with 16 bases spanning the gap. In germline, CDR1 is SGHRS, CDR2 YFSETQ. The CDR3 region is CASLEGTSGTDTQYF. In DNA, the CDR3 is TGCGCCAGCTTAGAAGGGACTTCGGGCACAGATACGCAGTATTTT.

The V and J genes are TRBV9 and TRBJ1-2; D call uncertain. Germline V lookup: CDR1 SGDLS, CDR2 YYNGEE. V was clipped by 6 bases and J by 8 bases, with 11 bases between them. The CDR3 length is 11 residues. The CDR3 DNA follows: TGTGCCAGCATGGGCAGGCAGGGCTACACCTTC. Its protein is CASMGRQGYTF.

This chain joins TRBV11-3 and TRBJ2-1; 7 nucleotides line up with TRBD2. V lost 4 bases and J lost 7; bases outside the gene matches: 10. This CDR3 region has 15 residues. CDR1 is SGHNT and CDR2 is YENEEA in the germline V gene. The CDR3 is CASSSRSGGVNEQFF. CDR3 sequence (DNA): TGTGCCAGCAGCTCCCGGTCGGGGGGAGTTAATGAGCAGTTCTTC.

The V gene is TRBV19, the J gene TRBJ2-3; D remains unclear. With 4 bases removed from V and 1 base from J, the gap between germline ends came to 9 bases. The CDR3 is 14 amino acids. Germline V lookup: CDR1 LNHDA, CDR2 SQIVND (reference sequence). The CDR3 is CASSKKQGTDTQYF. The CDR3 nucleotides read TGTGCCAGTAGTAAAAAGCAGGGCACAGATACGCAGTATTTT.

This chain connects TRBV5-5 to TRBJ2-1; a possible D gene is TRBD1 (5 bases). The V gene's germline CDR1 is SGHKS and CDR2 YYEKEE (reference sequence). The V end lost 4 bases, the J end lost 2 bases, and 10 bases lay between the germline ends. The CDR3 is 14 residues long. CDR3 amino acids: CASSLETAYNEQFF. In nucleotides, the CDR3 is TGTGCCAGCAGCCTAGAGACAGCCTACAATGAGCAGTTCTTC.

V and J are TRBV9 and TRBJ1-4, with D possibly being TRBD1 (6 bases). Germline V gene lookup returns CDR1 SGDLS and CDR2 YYNGEE. V gave up 2 bases and J gave up 10 bases, with 15 bases separating them. CDR3 length equals 14 residues. CDR3 residues: CASSVEQGEGKLFF. Written as DNA, the CDR3 is TGTGCCAGCAGCGTGGAACAGGGTGAGGGAAAACTGTTTTTT.

The rearrangement joins TRBV18 to TRBJ2-1; D not certain. Germline CDR1 reads KGHSH; CDR2 reads LQKENI. V lost 4 bases to trimming and J lost 6 bases, with 10 bases between them. The CDR3 length is 13 residues. CDR3 residues: CASSQERRNEQFF. CDR3 DNA: TGTGCCAGCTCACAGGAGAGGCGCAATGAGCAGTTCTTC. Variable domain in full (rest from reference TRBV18 and TRBJ2-1): NAGVMQNPRHLVRRRGQEARLRCSPMKGHSHVYWYRQLPEEGLKFMVYLQKENIIDESGMPKERFSAEFPKEGPSILRIQQVVRGDSAAYFCASSQERRNEQFFGPGTRLTVL.

The rearrangement links TRBV27 to TRBJ2-7; TRBD1 aligns across 9 bases. The length of the CDR3 is 14 residues. Germline V CDR1 and CDR2: MNHEY, SMNVEV (reference sequence). V was pared by 6 bases and J by 3 bases, with 6 bases of the junction left unmatched. The DNA for the CDR3 is TGTGCCAGCAGCCGGGGACAGGGATACTACGAGCAGTACTTC. Translating it yields CASSRGQGYYEQYF.

V is TRBV9 and J is TRBJ2-7; TRBD1 agrees at 7 bases. This CDR3 spans 15 amino acids. J gave up 2 bases and V 3 bases, and 8 bases lay outside the gene matches. Germline loops: CDR1 SGDLS, CDR2 YYNGEE. CDR3 bases: TGTGCCAGCAGCGAGGGGGCCACAGGGACCTACGAGCAGTACTTC. Translated: CASSEGATGTYEQYF.

This clone was picked up one time. The rearrangement uses TRBV7-2 and TRBJ2-7; tentatively, D is TRBD2 (5 bases). The CDR3 totals 15 residues. V lost 5 bases and J lost 2, with 16 bases in between. Germline CDR1 and CDR2: SGHTA and FQGNSA. The CDR3 DNA reads TGTGCCAGCAGCCCCAGACTACTACCTACCTACGAGCAGTACTTC. Amino acids: CASSPRLLPTYEQYF.

The chain is built from TRBV5-5 and TRBJ1-2, with a weak D call TRBD1 (5 bases). This CDR3 spans 14 amino acids. CDR1 and CDR2 from the germline V gene are SGHKS and YYEKEE (reference sequence). V was trimmed by 2 bases and J by 1 base, leaving 9 bases between them. CDR3 amino acids: CASSFRDYNYGYTF. For the CDR3, the DNA is TGTGCCAGCAGCTTCAGGGATTATAACTATGGCTACACCTTC.

This chain uses TRBV7-2 with TRBJ2-3; 10 bases are a match to TRBD2. The length of the CDR3 is 15 residues. Trimming took 5 bases from V and 6 from J; bases not matched to a gene: 8. CDR1 is SGHTA, CDR2 FQGNSA, per germline. The CDR3 DNA follows: TGTGCCAGCAGCCCGTTAGCGGGGGGATCTGATACGCAGTATTTT. It is translated as CASSPLAGGSDTQYF.

This clone was picked up a small number of times. The J gene is TRBJ2-3, the V gene TRBV11-2; 9 bases align to TRBD1. Germline CDR1 SGHAT, CDR2 FQNNGV. The V segment lost 1 base and the J segment 6 bases; nucleotides outside the gene matches: 11. CDR3 size: 17 residues. CDR3 bases: TGTGCCAGCAGCTTAGTTAACAGGGGGCGCGAACGCGATACGCAGTATTTT. It encodes CASSLVNRGRERDTQYF.

The chain joins TRBV2 to TRBJ1-1, with D possibly being TRBD1 (5 bases). Trimming removed 4 bases at V and 3 bases at J, with 12 bases between. CDR1 and CDR2 from the germline V gene are SNHLY and FYNNEI. The CDR3 extends over 14 amino acids. The CDR3 coding sequence is TGTGCCAGCAGTGGTTCGGGCAGGGACACTGAAGCTTTCTTT. Encoded protein: CASSGSGRDTEAFF.

V gene TRBV23-1 combines with J gene TRBJ2-7; the D gene is possibly TRBD1 (5 bases). TRBV23-1 is classed as an ORF, of uncertain function. The germline V and J ends were trimmed by 10 bases and 1 base, with 20 bases remaining between them. The CDR3 contains 15 residues. CDR3 sequence (DNA): TGCGCCACGTCAGGGCCGGCACGCTTTTCCTACGAGCAGTACTTC. Protein sequence: CATSGPARFSYEQYF.

The chain links TRBV27 to TRBJ1-5; the D gene is possibly TRBD1 (5 bases). From germline, CDR1 is MNHEY and CDR2 SMNVEV (reference sequence). Deletions cut 4 bases from V and 6 bases from J, with 22 bases between. The CDR3 has 17 amino acids. CDR3 sequence (DNA): TGTGCCAGCAGTTCTCTCCGGGGCGGGACCCGGAGTCAGCCCCAGCATTTT. Translation gives CASSSLRGGTRSQPQHF.

The V gene is TRBV4-1, the J gene TRBJ1-4; no reliable D call. The V gene's germline CDR1 is MGHRA and CDR2 YSYEKL. Trimming removed 0 bases from V and 4 bases from J, with 12 bases in between. The length of the CDR3 is 16 residues. CDR3 coding DNA: TGCGCCAGCAGCCAAGAGGGAGGACTGAGTAATGAAAAACTGTTTTTT. It specifies CASSQEGGLSNEKLFF.

The V and J genes are TRBV2 and TRBJ1-6, with TRBD1 as a possible D gene (5 bases). The length of the CDR3 is 15 residues. V was clipped by 3 bases and J by 6 bases, with 12 bases between them. CDR1 is SNHLY, CDR2 FYNNEI, per germline. CDR3 sequence (DNA): TGTGCCAGCAGTGATCTGACAGCTACTAATTCACCCCTCCACTTT. It yields the protein CASSDLTATNSPLHF.

The J gene is TRBJ1-3, the V gene TRBV6-5; D remains ambiguous. CDR1 is MNHEY and CDR2 is SVGAGI in the germline V gene. Trimming took 9 bases from V and 0 from J, leaving 9 bases between them. The CDR3 covers 13 residues. The CDR3 DNA is TGTGCCAGTCGTATCAGCTCTGGAAACACCATATATTTT. The encoded protein is CASRISSGNTIYF.

The rearrangement joins TRBV7-9 to TRBJ1-1; 11 bases agree with TRBD1. The CDR3 length is 15 residues. After removal of 3 bases from V and 4 bases from J, the junction contained 4 bases not matched to a gene. In germline, CDR1 is SEHNR, CDR2 FQNEAQ (reference sequence). CDR3 loop: CASSFGTGGPTEAFF. In DNA, the CDR3 is TGTGCCAGCAGCTTCGGGACAGGGGGTCCCACTGAAGCTTTCTTT.

The genes are TRBV5-6 and TRBJ1-5; D unclear. Trimming cost V 5 bases and J 7 bases, with 13 bases left between them. The CDR3 covers 13 residues. Per the germline V gene, CDR1 is SGHDT and CDR2 is YYEEEE. The CDR3 sequence: CASSPSPVQPQHF. DNA for the CDR3: TGTGCCAGCAGTCCAAGCCCGGTACAGCCCCAGCATTTT.

This chain joins TRBV19 and TRBJ1-2; 7 nucleotides line up with TRBD1. The CDR3 runs 13 residues. V shed 3 bases and J 6 bases; nucleotides not matched to a gene: 4. CDR1 LNHDA and CDR2 SQIVND come from the germline V gene (reference sequence). CDR3 DNA sequence: TGTGCCAGTAGTATTACAGGGGTGGATGGCTACACCTTC. It is translated as CASSITGVDGYTF.

The CDR3 DNA is TGCGCCAGCAGCTTCGGATTAGCGGGGGATTCGTACAATGAGCAGTTCTTC. Translating gives CASSFGLAGDSYNEQFF. The chain is built from TRBV5-1 and TRBJ2-1; 9 bases are shared with TRBD2. Trimming took 2 bases from V and 4 from J; bases not matched to a gene: 10. The germline V gene encodes CDR1 SGHRS and CDR2 YFSETQ. The CDR3 has 17 amino acids. The whole variable domain, filled in from reference TRBV5-1 and TRBJ2-1, reads KAGVTQTPRYLIKTRGQQVTLSCSPISGHRSVSWYQQTPGQGLQFLFEYFSETQRNKGNFPGRFSGRQFSNSRSEMNVSTLELGDSALYLCASSFGLAGDSYNEQFFGPGTRLTVL.